One TCR beta chain is described in this entry. This sample stems from a study of blood T cell repertoires in COVID-19. Profiled with immunoSEQ multiplex PCR; TCRdb holds only in-frame clones, not every one. The data contain hundreds of thousands of clones, 85% to 90% of them seen just once; the ten biggest clones take up around 8%. Germline V gene data show CDR1 as SGHRS and CDR2 as YFSETQ. The CDR3 length is 15 residues. With 0 bases removed from V and 4 bases from J, the gap between germline ends came to 13 bases. The rearrangement uses TRBV5-1 and TRBJ1-1, with D possibly being TRBD1 (5 bases). Sequencing was done on a sample of peripheral blood. This clonotype originated in a woman between 45 and 60 years old with COVID-19, enrolled during active disease. The chain's CDR3 is CASSLATGGPTEAFF. The CDR3 nucleotides read TGCGCCAGCAGCTTGGCAACAGGCGGTCCCACTGAAGCTTTCTTT.